A selection of T cell receptor beta chains follows, all from one sample in a study of T cells in Graves' hyperthyroidism and ophthalmopathy. TCRdb reprocessed the multiplex PCR reads with MiXCR, giving one entry per CDR3 protein. The sample holds some 620,000 distinct CDR3 sequences, 16% seen once. The sequenced material came from blood. The receptors come from a woman in her twenties or thirties with Graves' hyperthyroidism. CDR3s include the opening cysteine and the closing phenylalanine or tryptophan.

>TRBJ2-7|TRBV7-9
CASSFPTQDAYEQYF
>TRBJ2-7|TRBV6-1
CASSSYLTGGEQYF
>TRBJ1-1|TRBV6-5
CASSYVGGTEAFF
>TRBJ2-7|TRBV7-7
CASSLDRDNEQYF
>TRBJ1-2|TRBV10-3
CAISVTGANYGYTF
>TRBJ1-1|TRBV18
CASSPAGTVNTEAFF
>TRBJ1-5|TRBV2
CASSGGTVRGSQPQHF
>TRBJ2-5|TRBV6-5
CASSYSAGFQETQYF
>TRBJ1-5|TRBV7-2
CASSEQTGGFSNQPQHF
>TRBJ1-6|TRBV7-2
CASSSDLNSPLHF
>TRBJ1-1|TRBV6-1
CASSEVLRVTEAFF
>TRBJ2-1|TRBV10-3
CAISESNLARGEQFF
>TRBJ2-3|TRBV2
CASHILTDTQYF
>TRBJ1-4|TRBV30
CAWSVFGLQGEEEKLFF
>TRBJ2-1|TRBV11-3
CASSLVVRREQFF
>TRBJ2-1|TRBV12-3/TRBV12-4
CASRNRESYNEQFF
>TRBJ2-7|TRBV5-6
CASSSVGLDYEQYF
>TRBJ2-1|TRBV28
CASSRTGYNEQFF
>TRBJ1-1|TRBV28
CASSGTRVAGGNTEAFF
>TRBJ1-3|TRBV30
CAWSVPWKGRSGNTIYF
>TRBJ2-7|TRBV30
CAWSSSYQQYF
>TRBJ2-5|TRBV20-1
CSAREETQYF
>TRBJ2-3|TRBV2
CASRDLLSTDTQYF
>TRBJ2-3|TRBV12-3/TRBV12-4
CASSSKRLAVYTDTQYF
>TRBJ1-5|TRBV6-5
CASSYSRQANQPQHF
>TRBJ2-5|TRBV10-3
CAITGDIQETQYF
>TRBJ1-5|TRBV20-1
CSAAGPNQPQHF
>TRBJ2-5|TRBV4-2
CASSQGYGGRGETQYF
>TRBJ2-2|TRBV4-2
CASSQVEGAGELFF
>TRBJ2-7|TRBV7-9
CASSLGGGQGQYF
>TRBJ2-1|TRBV9
CASSGEGGASTYEQFF
>TRBJ2-1|TRBV9
CASSGTTSGRSHNEQFF
>TRBJ2-3|TRBV11-2
CASSTLDTQYF
>TRBJ1-1|TRBV12-3/TRBV12-4
CASSLGRVTEAFF
>TRBJ1-1|TRBV5-4
CASSPTTRGQYTEAFF
>TRBJ2-7|TRBV18
CASSPGPGAYEQYF
>TRBJ1-2|TRBV20-1
CSGGGRANYGYTF
>TRBJ2-1|TRBV28
CASSLRTAYNEQFF
>TRBJ2-7|TRBV2
CASSEVPRGAASYEQYF
>TRBJ2-1|TRBV20-1
CSARGGGYNEQFF
>TRBJ2-3|TRBV7-2
CASGWGDTQYF
>TRBJ2-7|TRBV2
CASSDSLAGVYEQYF
>TRBJ2-3|TRBV2
CASSEAVAGSTDTQYF
>TRBJ1-5|TRBV20-1
CSGTLLGQGLHQPQRF
>TRBJ2-7|TRBV5-5
CASSFSDRAYEQYF
>TRBJ2-4|TRBV5-1
CASSSSGGNIQYF
>TRBJ2-7|TRBV7-9
CASSLGILPDEQYF
>TRBJ1-2|TRBV30
CAWRNPLRGYTF
>TRBJ2-3|TRBV2
CASRILAGRTDTQYF
>TRBJ2-3|TRBV28
CASSFTGLAGFTDTQYF